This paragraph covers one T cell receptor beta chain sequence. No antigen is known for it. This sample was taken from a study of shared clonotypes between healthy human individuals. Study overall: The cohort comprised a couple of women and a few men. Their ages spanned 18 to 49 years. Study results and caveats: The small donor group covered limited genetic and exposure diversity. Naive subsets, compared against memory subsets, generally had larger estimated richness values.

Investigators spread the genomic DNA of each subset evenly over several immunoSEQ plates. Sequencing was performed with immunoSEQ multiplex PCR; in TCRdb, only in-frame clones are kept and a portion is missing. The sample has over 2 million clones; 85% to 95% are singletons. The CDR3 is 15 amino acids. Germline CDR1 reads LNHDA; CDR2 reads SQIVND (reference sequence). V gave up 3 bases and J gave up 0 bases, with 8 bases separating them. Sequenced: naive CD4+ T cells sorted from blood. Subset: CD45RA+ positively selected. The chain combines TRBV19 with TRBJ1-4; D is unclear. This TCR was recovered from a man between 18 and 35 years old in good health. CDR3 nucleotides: TGTGCCAGTAGTATTCTCGATGCAACTAATGAAAAACTGTTTTTT. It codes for CASSILDATNEKLFF.